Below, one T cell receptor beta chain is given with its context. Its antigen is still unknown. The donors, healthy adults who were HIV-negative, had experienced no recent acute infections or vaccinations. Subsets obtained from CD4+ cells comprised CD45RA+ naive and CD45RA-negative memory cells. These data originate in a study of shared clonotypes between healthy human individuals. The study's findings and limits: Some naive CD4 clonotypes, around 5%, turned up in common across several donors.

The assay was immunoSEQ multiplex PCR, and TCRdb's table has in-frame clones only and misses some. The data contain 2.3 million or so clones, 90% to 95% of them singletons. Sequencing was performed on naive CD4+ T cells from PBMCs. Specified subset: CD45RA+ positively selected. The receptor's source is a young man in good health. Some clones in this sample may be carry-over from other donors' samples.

CDR3 sequence: CASTPRAGKNEKLFF. The DNA for the CDR3 is TGCGCCAGCACCCCACGAGCAGGGAAGAACGAAAAACTGTTTTTT. The chain couples TRBV5-1 to TRBJ1-4; maybe TRBD1 (5 bases). This CDR3 is 15 amino acids long. Trimming left V 6 bases short and J 8 bases short, with 20 bases between. Germline V gives CDR1 SGHRS, CDR2 YFSETQ.